These 2 T cell receptor beta chains share one sample of origin, sequenced in a study of siplizumab effects on memory and regulatory T cells. Repertoires were generated with immunoSEQ multiplex PCR, while TCRdb's copy carries only in-frame clones and drops some. This sample has about 70,000 clones, with about 87% found just once. The specimen sequenced was Tregs sorted from blood. Receptors originate from a human donor in good health.

The chain carries TRBV23-1 and TRBJ2-7; 7 bases are shared with TRBD1. TRBV23-1 is labeled an ORF, and its function is uncertain. The CDR3 covers 16 residues. V gave up 9 bases and J gave up 3 bases; unmatched junction bases: 17. The CDR3 coding sequence is TGCGCCAGTAGGATTGGACAGGAAAATTGCGGCTACGAGCAGTACTTC. Its translation: CASRIGQENCGYEQYF.

The V and J genes are TRBV4-2 and TRBJ1-2; D is uncertain. This CDR3 is built from 16 residues. Trimming took 6 bases from V and 0 from J, leaving 17 bases between them. CDR1 LGHNA and CDR2 YNFKEQ come from the germline V gene. The CDR3 region has the DNA TGTGCCAGCAGTCCGGCCCGGAACTCAGCTAACTATGGCTACACCTTC. It translates to CASSPARNSANYGYTF.